A single sample is the source of the 16 T cell receptor beta chains below, sequenced in a study of neurological immune-mediated disorders. TCRdb called the 5' RACE reads again in MiXCR, with one record for every CDR3 protein. There are 70,000 to 95,000 distinct CDR3 sequences in the sample; more than 15% occur only once, and about 16% lies in the top ten. Input material: PBMCs. Receptors originate from a woman aged 40 to 55 in good health.

This clonotype was observed many times. CDR3 in amino acids: CASSFVNDRNTEAFF. The CDR3 region has the DNA TGCGCCAGCAGCTTCGTAAATGACAGGAACACTGAAGCTTTCTTT. The chain joins TRBV5-1 to TRBJ1-1; D is perhaps TRBD1 (5 bases). Trimming left V 2 bases short and J 1 base short, with 12 bases between. CDR1 is SGHRS and CDR2 is YFSETQ in the germline V gene. CDR3 length equals 15 residues.

This clonotype was detected many times. The chain uses TRBV10-2 and TRBJ2-4, with unresolved D. The V end was cut by 3 bases, the J end by 0 bases, with 15 bases between. In germline, CDR1 is WSHSY, CDR2 SAAADI. The CDR3 covers 17 residues. CDR3 sequence reads: CASSESPRLIAKNIQYF. CDR3 coding DNA: TGCGCCAGCAGTGAATCCCCGAGGCTGATAGCCAAAAACATTCAGTACTTC.

This clonotype was picked up many times. V gene TRBV3-1 combines with J gene TRBJ2-1; unclear D gene. CDR1 is LGHDT, CDR2 YNNKEL, per germline (reference sequence). The germline V and J ends were trimmed by 1 base and 6 bases, with 16 bases remaining between them. CDR3 size: 16 residues. CDR3 protein: CASSQVGVGLPNEQFF. CDR3 nucleotides: TGTGCCAGCAGCCAAGTTGGGGTCGGGCTACCCAATGAGCAGTTCTTC.

This clonotype was observed many times. V and J are TRBV5-5 and TRBJ2-4, with no clear D. V was trimmed by 4 bases and J by 8 bases, leaving 31 bases between them. Germline V gene sequence: CDR1 SGHKS, CDR2 YYEKEE (reference sequence). The CDR3 spans 19 residues. In DNA form, the CDR3 reads TGTGCCAGCAGCCCCTATATTACTGGAAAGGCAGAAGCCTTGGACATTCAGTACTTC. Residues: CASSPYITGKAEALDIQYF.

This clonotype appeared many times. The chain has TRBV7-2 and TRBJ1-6, with D maybe TRBD1 (5 bases). The germline V and J ends were trimmed by 3 bases and 10 bases, with 13 bases remaining between them. CDR1 is SGHTA and CDR2 is FQGNSA in the germline V gene. This CDR3 spans 14 amino acids. In DNA form, the CDR3 reads TGTGCCAGCAGCTTGTCAGGGCGAGAATCACCCCTCCACTTT. Translation: CASSLSGRESPLHF.

The chain recombines TRBV30 with TRBJ2-6; D is unresolved. CDR3 length equals 13 residues. Deletions cut 6 bases from V and 1 base from J, with 7 bases between. Germline V lookup: CDR1 GTSNPN, CDR2 SVGIG (reference sequence). The CDR3 here is CACDTSGANVLTF. DNA of the CDR3: TGTGCCTGCGACACATCTGGGGCCAACGTCCTGACTTTC.

This clonotype was counted at least ten times. This chain joins TRBV5-1 and TRBJ1-4; D is uncertain. The germline gives CDR1 SGHRS, CDR2 YFSETQ. The V and J ends lost 1 base and 5 bases respectively, with 15 bases between them. The CDR3 loop spans 16 amino acids. In nucleotides, the CDR3 is TGCGCCAGCAGCTTGACCTCGGACTTTAGAAATGAAAAACTGTTTTTT. Amino acids: CASSLTSDFRNEKLFF. The full variable domain, completed using reference TRBV5-1 and TRBJ1-4, is KAGVTQTPRYLIKTRGQQVTLSCSPISGHRSVSWYQQTPGQGLQFLFEYFSETQRNKGNFPGRFSGRQFSNSRSEMNVSTLELGDSALYLCASSLTSDFRNEKLFFGSGTQLSVL.

In DNA form, the CDR3 reads TGCAGCGTGTGGACAGGGATTGAAGCTTTCTTT. This sequence encodes CSVWTGIEAFF. This sequence joins TRBV29-1 and TRBJ1-1; TRBD1 agrees at 8 bases. Germline V gene data show CDR1 as SQVTM and CDR2 as ANQGSEA. J gave up 7 bases and V 6 bases, and 4 bases lay outside the gene matches. The CDR3 consists of 11 residues.

In its sample, this clonotype was seen many times. The rearrangement joins TRBV7-6 to TRBJ1-1, with 7 bases fitting TRBD1. The CDR3 sequence is 14 residues long. The trim removed 1 base at V and 4 bases at J, leaving 3 bases unmatched. Germline-derived CDR1 and CDR2 are SGHVS and FNYEAQ. CDR3 nucleotides: TGTGCCAGCAGCTTAGGACAGGGTATCACTGAAGCTTTCTTT. Amino acids: CASSLGQGITEAFF.

CDR3 residues: CAWSKAGGQVGELFF. The CDR3 region has the DNA TGTGCCTGGAGTAAGGCGGGGGGGCAGGTCGGGGAGCTGTTTTTT. This sequence joins TRBV30 and TRBJ2-2, with 9 nucleotides matching TRBD2. The V gene's germline CDR1 is GTSNPN and CDR2 SVGIG (reference sequence). This CDR3 has 15 amino acids. Germline trimming cut 2 bases from V and 7 bases from J; bases unmatched to any gene: 8. The variable domain in full, with the rest retrieved from reference TRBV30 and TRBJ2-2, is SQTIHQWPATLVQPVGSPLSLECTVEGTSNPNLYWYRQAAGRGLQLLFYSVGIGQISSEVPQNLSASRPQDRQFILSSKKLLLSDSGFYLCAWSKAGGQVGELFFGEGSRLTVL.

This chain joins TRBV20-1 and TRBJ1-5; TRBD1 matches 9 bases. Unmatched junction bases numbered 8, after V lost 1 base and J lost 7 bases. The CDR3 totals 15 residues. CDR1 is DFQATT, CDR2 SNEGSKA, per germline (reference sequence). This CDR3 reads CSARVGGQGKQPQHF. The CDR3 DNA reads as TGCAGTGCTAGAGTGGGTGGACAGGGGAAACAGCCCCAGCATTTT.

This clonotype was counted at least ten times. This chain uses TRBV7-2 with TRBJ1-1, with TRBD1 matching 7 bases. This CDR3 comprises 14 residues. The V gene end was trimmed by 5 bases and the J gene end by 11 bases; junction bases not matched to a gene: 14. The germline gives CDR1 SGHTA, CDR2 FQGNSA. CDR3 in amino acids: CASSPRDSYVRAFF. DNA for the CDR3: TGTGCCAGCAGCCCCCGGGACAGCTATGTACGGGCTTTCTTT.

Many counts were recorded for this clonotype. CDR3 nucleotide sequence: TGTGCCAGTAGTCGCTCCGGGACACCCTCCTCTGGAAACACCATATATTTT. This codes for CASSRSGTPSSGNTIYF. The chain combines TRBV19 with TRBJ1-3, with a tentative D call TRBD1 (6 bases). The germline V gene has CDR1 LNHDA and CDR2 SQIVND (reference sequence). Trimming pared 5 bases from V and 0 bases from J, leaving 17 bases between. This CDR3 region has 17 residues. Full variable domain (outside the CDR3, taken from reference TRBV19 and TRBJ1-3): DGGITQSPKYLFRKEGQNVTLSCEQNLNHDAMYWYRQDPGQGLRLIYYSQIVNDFQKGDIAEGYSVSREKKESFPLTVTSAQKNPTAFYLCASSRSGTPSSGNTIYFGEGSWLTVV.

This clonotype was seen at least ten times. V is TRBV15 and J is TRBJ2-2, with a weak D call TRBD1 (6 bases). Germline CDR1 is LNHNV and CDR2 is YYDKDF (reference sequence). The CDR3 is 16 residues long. Deletions cut 3 bases from V and 3 bases from J, with 14 bases between. The CDR3 DNA follows: TGTGCCACCAGCAGGCTCCCGGGACAACACACCGGGGAGCTGTTTTTT. Its translation: CATSRLPGQHTGELFF.

This clonotype showed up many times. The CDR3 sequence is CASSSLRTGRVEIEAFF. For the CDR3, the DNA is TGTGCCAGCAGCTCGCTGCGGACAGGGAGGGTTGAAATTGAAGCTTTCTTT. The chain couples TRBV6-6 to TRBJ1-1; 8 positions match TRBD1. Germline CDR1 reads MNHNY; CDR2 reads SVGAGI (reference sequence). This CDR3 comprises 17 residues. J lost 7 bases, V lost 6 bases, and 19 bases had no gene match.

This clonotype was recorded at least ten times. The gene calls are TRBV5-1 and TRBJ1-4; a possible D gene is TRBD1 (5 bases). The germline V and J ends were trimmed by 0 bases and 8 bases, with 8 bases remaining between them. From germline, CDR1 is SGHRS and CDR2 YFSETQ. The CDR3 is made up of 13 amino acids. The CDR3 nucleotides read TGCGCCAGCAGCTTGGGAGGGGACGAAAAACTGTTTTTT. The encoded protein is CASSLGGDEKLFF.